Given below is one TCR beta chain in context. This sample was included in a study of shared clonotypes between healthy human individuals. Some clones are missing from TCRdb's copy, which holds only in-frame ones; the method was immunoSEQ multiplex PCR. Among 400,000 to 550,000 clones listed, around 79% were seen once. The CDR3 sequence is 17 residues long. With 0 bases removed from V and 2 bases from J, the gap between germline ends came to 12 bases. CDR1 SGHRS and CDR2 YFSETQ come from the germline V gene. This chain connects TRBV5-1 to TRBJ2-6; unclear D gene. The sequenced sample was PBMCs. This clonotype was obtained from a woman between 40 and 55 years old in good health. Some clones in this sample may be carry-over from other donors' samples. The CDR3 here is CASSLDPFIAGANVLTF. The CDR3 coding sequence is TGCGCCAGCAGCTTGGACCCGTTTATAGCTGGGGCCAACGTCCTGACTTTC. Full variable domain (missing parts from reference TRBV5-1 and TRBJ2-6): KAGVTQTPRYLIKTRGQQVTLSCSPISGHRSVSWYQQTPGQGLQFLFEYFSETQRNKGNFPGRFSGRQFSNSRSEMNVSTLELGDSALYLCASSLDPFIAGANVLTFGAGSRLTVL.